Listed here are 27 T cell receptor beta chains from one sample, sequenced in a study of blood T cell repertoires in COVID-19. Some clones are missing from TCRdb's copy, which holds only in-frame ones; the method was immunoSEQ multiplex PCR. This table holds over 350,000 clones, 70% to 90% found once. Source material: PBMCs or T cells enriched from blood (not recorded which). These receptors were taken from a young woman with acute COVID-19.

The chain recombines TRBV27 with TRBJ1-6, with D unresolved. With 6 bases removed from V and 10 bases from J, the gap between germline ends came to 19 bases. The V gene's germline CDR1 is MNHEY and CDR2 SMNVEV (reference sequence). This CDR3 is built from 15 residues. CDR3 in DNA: TGTGCCAGCAGCTTGGCTTTTTCTCGTAGCTCACCCCTCCACTTT. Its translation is CASSLAFSRSSPLHF.

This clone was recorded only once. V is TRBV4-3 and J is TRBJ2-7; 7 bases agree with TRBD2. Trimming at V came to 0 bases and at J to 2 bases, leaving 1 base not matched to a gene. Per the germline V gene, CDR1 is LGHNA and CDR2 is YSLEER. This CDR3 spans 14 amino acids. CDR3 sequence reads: CASSQDSGPYEQYF. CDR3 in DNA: TGCGCCAGCAGCCAAGATAGCGGGCCCTACGAGCAGTACTTC.

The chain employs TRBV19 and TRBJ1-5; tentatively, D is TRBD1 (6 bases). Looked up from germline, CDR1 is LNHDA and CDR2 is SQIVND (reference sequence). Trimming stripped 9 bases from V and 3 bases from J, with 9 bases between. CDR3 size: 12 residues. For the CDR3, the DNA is TGTGCCAGCCACAGGGCCAATCAGCCCCAGCATTTT. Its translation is CASHRANQPQHF.

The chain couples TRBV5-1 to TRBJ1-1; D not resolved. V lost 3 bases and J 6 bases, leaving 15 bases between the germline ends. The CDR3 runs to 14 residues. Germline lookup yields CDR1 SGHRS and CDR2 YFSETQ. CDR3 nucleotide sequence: TGCGCCAGCAGCTCCGACGGAGAGGTGTCTGAAGCTTTCTTT. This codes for CASSSDGEVSEAFF.

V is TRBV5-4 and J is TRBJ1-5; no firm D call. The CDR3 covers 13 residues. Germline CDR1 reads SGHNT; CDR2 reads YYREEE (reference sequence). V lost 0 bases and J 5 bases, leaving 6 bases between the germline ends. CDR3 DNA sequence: TGTGCCAGCAGCTTGGGACGGGATCAGCCCCAGCATTTT. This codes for CASSLGRDQPQHF.

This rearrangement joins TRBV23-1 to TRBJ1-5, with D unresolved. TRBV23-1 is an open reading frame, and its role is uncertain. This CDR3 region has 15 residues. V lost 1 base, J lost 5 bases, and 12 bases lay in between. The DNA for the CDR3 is TGCGCCAGCAGTCAATTTTTAGCAAACCATCAGCCCCAGCATTTT. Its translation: CASSQFLANHQPQHF.

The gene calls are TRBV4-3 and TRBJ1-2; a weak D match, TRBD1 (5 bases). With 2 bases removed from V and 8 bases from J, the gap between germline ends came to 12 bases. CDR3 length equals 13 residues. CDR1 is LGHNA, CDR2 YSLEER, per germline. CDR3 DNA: TGCGCCAGCAGCCAATCAGGGAGGTGGGGCTACACCTTC. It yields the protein CASSQSGRWGYTF.

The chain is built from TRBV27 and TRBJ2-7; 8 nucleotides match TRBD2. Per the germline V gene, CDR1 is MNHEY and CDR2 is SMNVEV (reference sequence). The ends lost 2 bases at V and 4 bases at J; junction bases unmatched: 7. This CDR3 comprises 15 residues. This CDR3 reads CASSLGRTSMYEQYF. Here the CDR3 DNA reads TGTGCCAGCAGTTTAGGAAGGACTAGCATGTACGAGCAGTACTTC.

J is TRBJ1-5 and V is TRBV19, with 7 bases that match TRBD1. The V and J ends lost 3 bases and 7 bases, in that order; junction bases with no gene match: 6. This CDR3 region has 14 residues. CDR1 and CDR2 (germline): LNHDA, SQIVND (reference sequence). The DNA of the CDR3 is TGTGCCAGTAGTATTGAGACAGGGAGACAGCCCCAGCATTTT. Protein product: CASSIETGRQPQHF.

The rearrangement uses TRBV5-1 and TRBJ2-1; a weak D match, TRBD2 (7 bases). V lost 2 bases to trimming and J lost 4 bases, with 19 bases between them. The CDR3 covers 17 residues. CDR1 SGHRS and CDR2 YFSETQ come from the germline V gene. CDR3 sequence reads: CASSFTLRGASYNEQFF. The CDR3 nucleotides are TGCGCCAGCAGCTTCACCTTACGGGGGGCCTCTTACAATGAGCAGTTCTTC.

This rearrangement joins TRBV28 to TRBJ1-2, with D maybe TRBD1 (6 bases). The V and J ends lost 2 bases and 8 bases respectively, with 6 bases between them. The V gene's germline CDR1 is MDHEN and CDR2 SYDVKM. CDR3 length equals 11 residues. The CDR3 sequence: CASSLTGGYTF. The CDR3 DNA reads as TGTGCCAGCAGTTTAACAGGGGGCTACACCTTC.

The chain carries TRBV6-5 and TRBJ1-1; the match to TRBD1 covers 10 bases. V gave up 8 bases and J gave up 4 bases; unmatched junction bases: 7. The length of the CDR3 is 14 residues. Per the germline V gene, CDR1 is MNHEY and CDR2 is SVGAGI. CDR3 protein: CASGRQGATTEAFF. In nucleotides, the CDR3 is TGTGCCAGCGGAAGACAGGGGGCAACCACTGAAGCTTTCTTT.

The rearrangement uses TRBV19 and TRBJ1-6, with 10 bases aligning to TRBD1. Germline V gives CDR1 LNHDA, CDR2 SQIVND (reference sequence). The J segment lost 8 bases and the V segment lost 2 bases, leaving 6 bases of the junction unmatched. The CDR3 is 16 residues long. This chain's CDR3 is CASSITAGTGDSPLHF. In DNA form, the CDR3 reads TGTGCCAGTAGTATAACTGCCGGGACAGGGGATTCACCCCTCCACTTT.

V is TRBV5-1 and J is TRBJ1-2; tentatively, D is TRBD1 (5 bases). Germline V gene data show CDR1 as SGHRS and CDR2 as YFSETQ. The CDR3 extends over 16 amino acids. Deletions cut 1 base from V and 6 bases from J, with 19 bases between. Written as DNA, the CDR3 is TGCGCCAGCAGCTTGTCAACAGGCAGCCGACGTGATGGCTACACCTTC. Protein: CASSLSTGSRRDGYTF.

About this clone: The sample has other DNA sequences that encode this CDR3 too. In DNA form, the CDR3 reads TGTGCCAGTAGTAAAACAGGGTTCTCTAATCAGCCCCAGCATTTT. Translation gives CASSKTGFSNQPQHF. The genes are TRBV19 and TRBJ1-5, with D perhaps matching TRBD1 (6 bases). Trimming pared 4 bases from V and 4 bases from J, leaving 14 bases between. Germline CDR1 LNHDA, CDR2 SQIVND (reference sequence). The CDR3 is 15 amino acids.

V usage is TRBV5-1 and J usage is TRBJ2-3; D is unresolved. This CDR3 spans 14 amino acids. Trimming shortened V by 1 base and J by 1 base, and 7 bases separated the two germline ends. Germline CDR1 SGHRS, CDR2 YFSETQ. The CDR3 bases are TGCGCCAGCAGCTTGCGGTTCGGCACAGATACGCAGTATTTT. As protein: CASSLRFGTDTQYF.

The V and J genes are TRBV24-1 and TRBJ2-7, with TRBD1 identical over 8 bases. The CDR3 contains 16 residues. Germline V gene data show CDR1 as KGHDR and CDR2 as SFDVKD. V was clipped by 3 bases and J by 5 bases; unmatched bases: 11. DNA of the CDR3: TGTGCCACCAGTGATCAACGGACAGGGCGGATGGACGAGCAGTACTTC. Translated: CATSDQRTGRMDEQYF.

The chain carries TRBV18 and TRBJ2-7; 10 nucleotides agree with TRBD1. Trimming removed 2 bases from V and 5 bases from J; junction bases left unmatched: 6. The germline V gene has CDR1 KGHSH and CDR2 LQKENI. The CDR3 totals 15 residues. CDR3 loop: CASSPGLGTGDEQYF. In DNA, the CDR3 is TGTGCCAGCTCACCAGGTCTGGGGACAGGGGACGAGCAGTACTTC.

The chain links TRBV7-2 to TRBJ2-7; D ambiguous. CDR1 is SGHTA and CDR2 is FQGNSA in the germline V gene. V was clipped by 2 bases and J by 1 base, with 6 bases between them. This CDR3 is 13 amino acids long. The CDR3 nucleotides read TGTGCCAGCAGCTTATCCGGGTCCTACGAGCAGTACTTC. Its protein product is CASSLSGSYEQYF.

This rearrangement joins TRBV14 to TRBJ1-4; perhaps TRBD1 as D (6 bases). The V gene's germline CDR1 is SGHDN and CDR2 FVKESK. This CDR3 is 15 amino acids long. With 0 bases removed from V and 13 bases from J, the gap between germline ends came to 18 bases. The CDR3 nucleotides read TGTGCCAGCAGCCAAGATTCTAACAGAAGGGGGGGACTGTTTTTT. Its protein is CASSQDSNRRGGLFF.

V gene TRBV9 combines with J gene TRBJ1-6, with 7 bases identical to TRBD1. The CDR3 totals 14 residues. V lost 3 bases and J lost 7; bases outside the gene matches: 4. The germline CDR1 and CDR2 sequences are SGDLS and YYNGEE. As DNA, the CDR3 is TGTGCCAGCAGCGACGGGACAGCAAATTCACCCCTCCACTTT. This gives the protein CASSDGTANSPLHF. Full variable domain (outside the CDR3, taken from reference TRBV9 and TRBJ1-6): DSGVTQTPKHLITATGQRVTLRCSPRSGDLSVYWYQQSLDQGLQFLIQYYNGEERAKGNILERFSAQQFPDLHSELNLSSLELGDSALYFCASSDGTANSPLHFGNGTRLTVT.

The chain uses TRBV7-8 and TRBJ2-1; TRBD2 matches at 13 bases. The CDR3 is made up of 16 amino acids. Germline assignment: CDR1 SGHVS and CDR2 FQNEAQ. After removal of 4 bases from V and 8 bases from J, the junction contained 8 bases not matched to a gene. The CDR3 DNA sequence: TGTGCCAGCAGCTCGGAGGGGACTAGCGGGGTCTATGAGCAGTTCTTC. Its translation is CASSSEGTSGVYEQFF.

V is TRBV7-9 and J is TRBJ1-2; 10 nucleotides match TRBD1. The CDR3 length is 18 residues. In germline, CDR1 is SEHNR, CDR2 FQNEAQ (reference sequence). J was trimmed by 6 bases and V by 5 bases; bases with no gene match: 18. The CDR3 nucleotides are TGTGCCAGCAGCGCCCCCGGGACAGGGGACGATACATGGGATGGCTACACCTTC. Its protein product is CASSAPGTGDDTWDGYTF.

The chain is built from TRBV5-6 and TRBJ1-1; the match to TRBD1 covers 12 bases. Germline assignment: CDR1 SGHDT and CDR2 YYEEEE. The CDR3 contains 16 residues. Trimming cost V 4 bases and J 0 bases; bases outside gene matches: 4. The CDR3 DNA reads TGTGCCAGCAGCGGGGACAGGGGGCGAGTGAACACTGAAGCTTTCTTT. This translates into CASSGDRGRVNTEAFF.

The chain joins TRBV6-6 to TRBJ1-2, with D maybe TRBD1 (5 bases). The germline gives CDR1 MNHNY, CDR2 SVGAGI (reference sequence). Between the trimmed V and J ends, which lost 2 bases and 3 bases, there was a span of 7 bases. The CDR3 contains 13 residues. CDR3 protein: CASSYKQDYGYTF. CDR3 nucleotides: TGTGCCAGCAGTTACAAACAGGACTATGGCTACACCTTC.

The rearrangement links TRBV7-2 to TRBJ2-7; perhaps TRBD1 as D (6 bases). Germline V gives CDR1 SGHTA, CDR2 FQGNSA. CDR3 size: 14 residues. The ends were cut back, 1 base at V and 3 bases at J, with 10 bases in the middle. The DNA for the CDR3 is TGTGCCAGCAGCTTAGGTCTAGGGGGCTACGAGCAGTACTTC. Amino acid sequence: CASSLGLGGYEQYF.

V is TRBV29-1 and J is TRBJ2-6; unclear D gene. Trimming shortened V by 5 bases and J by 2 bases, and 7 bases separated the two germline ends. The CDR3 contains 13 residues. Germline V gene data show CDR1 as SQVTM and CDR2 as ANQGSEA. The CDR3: CSVWRPGANVLTF. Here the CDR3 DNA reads TGCAGCGTTTGGCGGCCTGGGGCCAACGTCCTGACTTTC.